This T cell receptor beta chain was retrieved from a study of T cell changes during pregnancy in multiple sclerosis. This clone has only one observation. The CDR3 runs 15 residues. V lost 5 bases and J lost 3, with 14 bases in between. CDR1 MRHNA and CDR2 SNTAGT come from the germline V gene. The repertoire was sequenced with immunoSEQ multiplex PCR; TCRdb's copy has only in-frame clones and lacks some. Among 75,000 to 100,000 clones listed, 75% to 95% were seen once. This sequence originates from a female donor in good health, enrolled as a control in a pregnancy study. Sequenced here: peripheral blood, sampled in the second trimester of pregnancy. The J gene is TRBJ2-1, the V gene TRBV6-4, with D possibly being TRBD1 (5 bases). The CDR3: CASSSDQGNYNEQFF. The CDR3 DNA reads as TGTGCCAGCAGTTCCGACCAGGGAAACTACAATGAGCAGTTCTTC.